This T cell receptor (beta chain) was captured in a study of CD8+CD57+ T cells in acquired aplastic anemia. Patients included in sequencing had previously demonstrated CD8+CD57+ cell expansion by flow cytometry. This CDR3 spans 14 amino acids. Trimming took 6 bases from V and 9 from J; bases not matched to a gene: 10. Germline V gene lookup returns CDR1 LNHDA and CDR2 SQIVND (reference sequence). The TCR beta profiling, which covered VDJ combination and CDR3 sequence, was carried out using genomic DNA as the template. TCRdb itself ran the reads through MiXCR, one entry per CDR3 protein. The table lists just over 450,000 distinct CDR3 sequences, roughly 34% of them singletons. This clonotype was detected many times.

The receptor was derived from a human donor with aplastic anemia. Sequenced material: sorted CD4+, CD8+, or CD8+CD57+ T cells (not recorded which) from PBMCs. The chain couples TRBV19 to TRBJ1-5, with 8 bases matching TRBD1. CDR3 sequence: CASSRQGRASPQHF. The CDR3 DNA follows: TGTGCCAGTAGCAGACAGGGGCGTGCCTCGCCCCAGCATTTT.